This T cell receptor beta chain was documented in a study of vaccination and CD4 T cells after COVID-19. In the study overall: Once diagnosed, patients had post-COVID samples drawn a median approximately 100 days later (range 35 to 161).

Documented treatment: roughly 10-day PBMC culture with coronavirus spike peptide pools or control peptides (ViraFEST assay). This clonotype was seen more than once but under ten times. The antigen remains undetermined. The Oncomine TCR Beta short-read assay sequenced DNA from cultured CD4+ T cells. TCRdb analysed the PCR reads with MiXCR anew, one entry per CDR3 protein. The profile shows fewer than 15,000 distinct CDR3 sequences, around 38% of them singletons. The CDR3 spans 14 residues. V was cut by 6 bases and J by 1 base, with 12 bases left in between. Germline values: CDR1 MNHEY, CDR2 SMNVEV (reference sequence).

The TCR sequence derives from a human donor who had recovered from COVID-19. The rearrangement links TRBV27 to TRBJ1-1; D is unresolved. This sample comprised CD4+ T cells from blood, cultured in vitro, obtained after SARS-CoV-2 vaccination. CDR3 bases: TGTGCCAGCAGACCCCATAACGAGAACACTGAAGCTTTCTTT. Its protein is CASRPHNENTEAFF.